This T cell receptor (beta chain) was observed in a study of T cell responses to AZD1222 COVID-19 vaccine. General study findings and limits: CD4 TCRs covered the whole spike, strongest at regions 160-218 and 743-854.

The protocol was immunoSEQ multiplex PCR, while the TCRdb copy is restricted to in-frame clones and leaves out a portion. The table lists some 150,000 clones, around 87% of them singletons. Comments on this clone: Antigen: not known.

CDR1 is MDHEN, CDR2 SYDVKM, per germline. Between the trimmed V and J ends, which lost 4 bases and 5 bases, there was a span of 14 bases. This CDR3 is 14 amino acids long. The TCR originated in an adult who received the AZD1222 COVID-19 vaccine. The chain couples TRBV28 to TRBJ2-5; unclear D gene. Sequenced here: peripheral blood, sampled 28 days after the second AZD1222 dose. Written as DNA, the CDR3 is TGTGCCAGCAGTTGGTCTGGGTTCCGGGAGACCCAGTACTTC. Amino acids: CASSWSGFRETQYF.